This T cell receptor (beta chain) derives from a study of chemoradiotherapy in HPV16-positive cancers. The protocol was immunoSEQ multiplex PCR, while the TCRdb copy is restricted to in-frame clones and leaves out a portion. Among 9,000 or so clones, roughly 71% were seen once, and the ten largest hold around 9.1%. The germline V gene has CDR1 GTSNPN and CDR2 SVGIG (reference sequence). Trimming removed 3 bases from V and 6 bases from J, with 17 bases in between. This CDR3 spans 15 amino acids. The TCR was taken from a human donor with HPV-associated anogenital cancer. The J gene is TRBJ2-2, the V gene TRBV30, with D maybe TRBD1 (6 bases). The input for sequencing was tumor tissue, taken from a patient who underwent chemoradiotherapy. DNA for the CDR3: TGTGCCTGGAGGGAACCGGACAGAGAGGCCGGGGAGCTGTTTTTT. It encodes CAWREPDREAGELFF.